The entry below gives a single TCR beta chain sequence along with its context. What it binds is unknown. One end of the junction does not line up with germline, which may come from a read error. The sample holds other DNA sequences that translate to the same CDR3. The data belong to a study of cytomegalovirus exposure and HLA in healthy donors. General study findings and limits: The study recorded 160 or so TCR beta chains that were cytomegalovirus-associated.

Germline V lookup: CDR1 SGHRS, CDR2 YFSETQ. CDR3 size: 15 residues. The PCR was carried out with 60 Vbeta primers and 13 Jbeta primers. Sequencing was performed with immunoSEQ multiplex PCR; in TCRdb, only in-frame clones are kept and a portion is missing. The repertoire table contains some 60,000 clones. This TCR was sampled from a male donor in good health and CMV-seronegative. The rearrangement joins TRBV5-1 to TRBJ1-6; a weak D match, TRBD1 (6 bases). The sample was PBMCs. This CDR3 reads CASSSGTRNNSPLHF. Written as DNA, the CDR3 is TGCGCCAGCAGCTCCGGGACAAGGAATAATTCACCCCTACACTTT.